This T cell receptor (beta chain) was sequenced in a study of control samples from healthy donors and cancer patients. This table comes from immunoSEQ multiplex PCR, and its TCRdb copy is limited to in-frame clones, with some not included. The table lists more than 50,000 clones, about 96% of them singletons. This CDR3 is 16 amino acids long. Germline CDR1 SEHNR, CDR2 FQNEAQ (reference sequence). Trimming took 2 bases from V and 7 from J, leaving 17 bases between them. The sequencing sample was made of blood. This sequence joins TRBV7-9 and TRBJ1-4, with D tentatively TRBD1 (6 bases). The clonotype originates from a young woman in good health. Here the CDR3 reads CASSLKRRGSGEKLFF. CDR3 in DNA: TGTGCCAGCAGCTTAAAGAGGAGGGGGAGCGGTGAAAAACTGTTTTTT.